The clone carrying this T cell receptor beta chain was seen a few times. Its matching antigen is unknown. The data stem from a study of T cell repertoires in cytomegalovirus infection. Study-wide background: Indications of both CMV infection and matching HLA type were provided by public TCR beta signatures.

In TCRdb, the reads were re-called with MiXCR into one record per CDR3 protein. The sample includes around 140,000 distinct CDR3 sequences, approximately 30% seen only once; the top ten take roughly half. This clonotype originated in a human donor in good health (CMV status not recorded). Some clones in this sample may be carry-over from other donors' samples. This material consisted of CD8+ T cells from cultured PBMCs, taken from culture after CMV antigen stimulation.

This CDR3 is CASSRDRDRGPRNYGYTF. The DNA of the CDR3 is TGTGCCAGTAGCCGAGACCGGGACAGGGGGCCAAGAAACTATGGCTACACCTTC. The V and J genes are TRBV19 and TRBJ1-2; 12 bases map to TRBD1. Unmatched junction bases numbered 13, after V lost 6 bases and J lost 2 bases. Germline CDR1 reads LNHDA; CDR2 reads SQIVND (reference sequence). The CDR3 has 18 amino acids.